A single sample is the source of the 8 T cell receptor beta chains below, sequenced in a study of OX40 agonist ivuxolimab in advanced cancers. Data came from immunoSEQ multiplex PCR; TCRdb stores just in-frame clones and leaves some out. The sample records 69,000 or so clones, approximately 87% being singletons. The specimen was CD4+ or CD8+ T cells sorted from blood, collected in a trial of the OX40 agonist ivuxolimab. The receptor set was obtained from an adult with an advanced solid tumor such as melanoma, head and neck, liver or kidney cancer.

This chain joins TRBV5-1 and TRBJ2-6; unclear D gene. This CDR3 contains 14 residues. Between the trimmed V and J ends, which lost 3 bases and 0 bases, there was a span of 4 bases. Germline V gene lookup returns CDR1 SGHRS and CDR2 YFSETQ. The CDR3 region has the DNA TGCGCCAGCAGCTACAGCTCTGGGGCCAACGTCCTGACTTTC. Its translation is CASSYSSGANVLTF.

This clone was seen a few times. The chain carries TRBV6-4 and TRBJ2-6, with no clear D. Trimming took 3 bases from V and 0 from J, leaving 9 bases between them. This CDR3 has 16 residues. Germline CDR1 MRHNA, CDR2 SNTAGT. This CDR3 reads CASSDMWGSGANVLTF. CDR3 nucleotide sequence: TGTGCCAGCAGTGATATGTGGGGCTCTGGGGCCAACGTCCTGACTTTC.

This sequence joins TRBV5-1 and TRBJ2-1; TRBD1 is a possible D gene (6 bases). The CDR3 length is 17 residues. In germline, CDR1 is SGHRS, CDR2 YFSETQ. V shed 4 bases and J shed 0 bases, with 17 bases lying between them. The CDR3 coding sequence is TGCGCCAGCAGCCCCGGGACAACACAAACCTCCTACAATGAGCAGTTCTTC. Its protein is CASSPGTTQTSYNEQFF.

The genes are TRBV7-6 and TRBJ2-1, with 10 bases lining up with TRBD2. Trimming at V came to 5 bases and at J to 4 bases, leaving 5 bases not matched to a gene. Germline V lookup: CDR1 SGHVS, CDR2 FNYEAQ. The CDR3 extends over 15 amino acids. CDR3 coding DNA: TGTGCCAGCAGCAAACTAGCGGGATCTTACAATGAGCAGTTCTTC. The encoded protein is CASSKLAGSYNEQFF.

As DNA, the CDR3 is TGTGCCAGCAGCCAAGCGGGGTCCTACGAGCAGTACTTC. It yields the protein CASSQAGSYEQYF. The rearrangement uses TRBV4-2 and TRBJ2-7; D perhaps matches TRBD2 (5 bases). Germline V gene lookup returns CDR1 LGHNA and CDR2 YNFKEQ. V was shortened by 1 base and J by 1 base, with 5 bases between the two germline ends. The CDR3 consists of 13 residues.

This CDR3 is CSVLVARAGDYEQYF. In DNA, the CDR3 is TGCAGCGTTCTTGTTGCCCGGGCAGGCGACTACGAGCAGTACTTC. The V and J genes are TRBV29-1 and TRBJ2-7; D is ambiguous. This CDR3 is built from 15 residues. CDR1 and CDR2 from the germline V gene are SQVTM and ANQGSEA. Trimming cost V 5 bases and J 3 bases, with 20 bases left between them.

As for this clone: One end of the junction varies from germline; a read error may be responsible. The chain uses TRBV29-1 and TRBJ2-1; D tentatively fits TRBD1 or TRBD2 (5 bases each). Germline CDR1 is SQVTM and CDR2 is ANQGSEA. CDR3 length: 10 amino acids. The CDR3 DNA reads TGCAGCGCAGGGACCAGGGTGAGAATCTTC. The encoded protein is CSAGTRVRIF.

The chain carries TRBV6-6 and TRBJ2-5; 11 bases are a match to TRBD2. The assigned J gene may be wrong: the sequence end matches TRBJ2-7 better. Germline loops: CDR1 MNHNY, CDR2 SVGAGI (reference sequence). The CDR3 runs to 15 residues. CDR3 region: CASTWLAGGLNEQYF. CDR3 sequence (DNA): TGTGCCAGCACGTGGTTAGCGGGAGGGCTGAACGAGCAGTACTTC.